Listed here are 14 T cell receptor beta chains from one sample, sequenced in a study of OX40 agonist ivuxolimab in advanced cancers. Clones were sequenced by immunoSEQ multiplex PCR, and TCRdb holds only the in-frame ones, with some missing. The sample consists of approximately 90,000 clones, about 87% of them appearing once. This specimen consisted of CD4+ or CD8+ T cells sorted from blood, obtained in a trial of the OX40 agonist ivuxolimab. These receptors all come from an adult with an advanced solid tumor such as melanoma, head and neck, liver or kidney cancer.

This chain links TRBV15 with TRBJ2-3, with unresolved D. The CDR3 has 13 amino acids. Germline CDR1 LNHNV, CDR2 YYDKDF (reference sequence). The V and J ends lost 0 bases and 4 bases respectively, with 5 bases between them. CDR3: CATSRDIPDTQYF. Written as DNA, the CDR3 is TGTGCCACCAGCAGAGACATCCCAGATACGCAGTATTTT.

This chain links TRBV4-1 with TRBJ2-7; 8 bases match TRBD1. The germline V gene has CDR1 MGHRA and CDR2 YSYEKL. The junction had 4 bases not matched to a gene; V was cut back by 3 bases and J by 3 bases. The CDR3 has 14 amino acids. CDR3: CASSQTGVGYEQYF. The CDR3 coding sequence is TGCGCCAGCAGCCAGACAGGGGTTGGCTACGAGCAGTACTTC.

This chain connects TRBV9 to TRBJ2-3; no clear D. The V gene's germline CDR1 is SGDLS and CDR2 YYNGEE. Trimming cost V 0 bases and J 2 bases, with 13 bases left between them. CDR3 length: 16 amino acids. CDR3 bases: TGTGCCAGCAGCGTAGTTCCGACGGCACCCACAGATACGCAGTATTTT. Its translation: CASSVVPTAPTDTQYF.

The chain uses TRBV28 and TRBJ2-1; D possibly corresponds to TRBD2 (5 bases). The CDR3 runs 12 residues. The V gene's germline CDR1 is MDHEN and CDR2 SYDVKM. With 8 bases removed from V and 7 bases from J, the gap between germline ends came to 12 bases. CDR3 coding DNA: TGTGCCAGCGGGGAGCCCCTTAATGAGCAGTTCTTC. It specifies CASGEPLNEQFF. Supplemented by reference TRBV28 and TRBJ2-1, the full variable domain reads DVKVTQSSRYLVKRTGEKVFLECVQDMDHENMFWYRQDPGLGLRLIYFSYDVKMKEKGDIPEGYSVSREKKERFSLILESASTNQTSMYLCASGEPLNEQFFGPGTRLTVL.

The chain couples TRBV6-6 to TRBJ1-1; 8 nucleotides agree with TRBD1. The CDR3 is made up of 15 amino acids. J gave up 5 bases and V 3 bases, and 8 bases lay outside the gene matches. Germline V CDR1 and CDR2: MNHNY, SVGAGI (reference sequence). CDR3 loop: CASSYRGQGVTEAFF. The CDR3 bases are TGTGCCAGCAGTTATCGTGGACAGGGAGTTACTGAAGCTTTCTTT.

The chain couples TRBV7-9 to TRBJ2-7; no definite D call. Germline loops: CDR1 SEHNR, CDR2 FQNEAQ (reference sequence). The CDR3 has 11 residues. V was trimmed by 5 bases and J by 0 bases, leaving 2 bases between them. CDR3 region: CASSASYEQYF. The CDR3 DNA reads TGTGCCAGCAGCGCCTCCTACGAGCAGTACTTC.

The chain is built from TRBV25-1 and TRBJ2-5; 8 bases are a match to TRBD2. CDR1 MGHDK and CDR2 SYGVNS come from the germline V gene. J was trimmed by 5 bases and V by 5 bases; bases with no gene match: 4. This CDR3 has 13 amino acids. CDR3 DNA: TGTGCCAGCAGTTTTGCGGGGGGTGAGACCCAGTACTTC. It yields the protein CASSFAGGETQYF.

The table lists this clone with a count of one. The chain carries TRBV4-1 and TRBJ2-3; D is possibly TRBD1 (5 bases). The CDR3 contains 16 residues. From germline, CDR1 is MGHRA and CDR2 YSYEKL. V shed 0 bases and J shed 1 base, with 11 bases lying between them. The CDR3 DNA sequence: TGCGCCAGCAGCCAAGATCAGGCAGGGCGCACAGATACGCAGTATTTT. As protein: CASSQDQAGRTDTQYF.

The rearrangement links TRBV18 to TRBJ2-5; no clear D. Per germline, CDR1 KGHSH and CDR2 LQKENI. V was cut by 1 base and J by 4 bases, with 10 bases left in between. CDR3 size: 14 residues. This chain's CDR3 is CASSPRETGETQYF. In DNA form, the CDR3 reads TGTGCCAGCTCACCACGTGAGACGGGAGAGACCCAGTACTTC.

There are a few counts of this clone. V usage is TRBV23-1 and J usage is TRBJ2-7, with D maybe TRBD2 (7 bases). TRBV23-1 is annotated as an ORF whose role is uncertain. Trimming took 7 bases from V and 2 from J, leaving 21 bases between them. The CDR3 has 16 amino acids. CDR3 protein: CASNTGVGGGAYEQYF. Here the CDR3 DNA reads TGCGCCAGCAACACTGGAGTGGGAGGGGGGGCCTACGAGCAGTACTTC.

The gene calls are TRBV18 and TRBJ1-4; D gene unclear. The CDR3 has 13 residues. V was shortened by 1 base and J by 6 bases, with 6 bases between the two germline ends. Looked up from germline, CDR1 is KGHSH and CDR2 is LQKENI. The CDR3 region is CASSPRTDEKLFF. The CDR3 bases are TGTGCCAGCTCACCACGCACGGATGAAAAACTGTTTTTT.

This chain links TRBV5-1 with TRBJ2-1; TRBD1 matches 9 bases. Germline V CDR1 and CDR2: SGHRS, YFSETQ. CDR3 size: 15 residues. V gave up 5 bases and J gave up 3 bases; unmatched junction bases: 6. DNA of the CDR3: TGCGCCAGCAGTTGGACAGGGGACTTCTACAATGAGCAGTTCTTC. Translating gives CASSWTGDFYNEQFF.

J is TRBJ1-1 and V is TRBV2, with D perhaps matching TRBD1 (5 bases). Germline V CDR1 and CDR2: SNHLY, FYNNEI. The germline V and J ends were trimmed by 6 bases and 0 bases, with 11 bases remaining between them. The CDR3 runs to 14 residues. CDR3 DNA sequence: TGTGCCAGCAGGCAGGGAACAATGAACACTGAAGCTTTCTTT. This codes for CASRQGTMNTEAFF.

This chain uses TRBV10-1 with TRBJ2-1; D is tentatively TRBD1 or TRBD2 (5 bases each). The V gene lost 5 bases and the J gene lost 8 bases, with 10 bases spanning the gap. CDR3 length: 12 amino acids. Germline CDR1 WNHNN, CDR2 SYGVQD (reference sequence). The CDR3 DNA follows: TGCGCCAGCAGTCCGGGGCAGGATGAGCAGTTCTTC. Its protein product is CASSPGQDEQFF.